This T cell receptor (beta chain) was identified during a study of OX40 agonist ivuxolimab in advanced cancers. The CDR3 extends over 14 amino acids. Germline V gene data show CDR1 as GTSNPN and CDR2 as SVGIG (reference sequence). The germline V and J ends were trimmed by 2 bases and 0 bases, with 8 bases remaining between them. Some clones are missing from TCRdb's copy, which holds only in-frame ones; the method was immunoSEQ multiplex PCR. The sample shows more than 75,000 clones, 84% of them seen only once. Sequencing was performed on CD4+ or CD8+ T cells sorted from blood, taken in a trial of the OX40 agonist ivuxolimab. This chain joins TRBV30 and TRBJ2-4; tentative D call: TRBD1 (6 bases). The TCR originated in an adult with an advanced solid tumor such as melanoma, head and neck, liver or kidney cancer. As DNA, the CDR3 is TGTGCCTGGAGTCTAGGGGGAGCCAAAAACATTCAGTACTTC. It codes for CAWSLGGAKNIQYF.